This TCR beta chain was captured in a study of shared clonotypes between healthy human individuals. Study-wide points: Non-shared clonotypes had lower generation probabilities than clonotypes shared by all four sorted-subset donors.

Germline V CDR1 and CDR2: MNHEY, SMNVEV (reference sequence). The CDR3 runs to 16 residues. V was cut by 0 bases and J by 5 bases, with 13 bases left in between. The deep-level immunoSEQ assay was used. Across several immunoSEQ plates, the genomic DNA of each subset was split evenly. Each replicate PCR on the sorted subsets used about 220 ng DNA (roughly 32,000 T cell genomes). Method: immunoSEQ multiplex PCR; TCRdb's copy keeps in-frame clones and lacks some. The sample holds 550,000 to 850,000 clones; around 70% are singletons and the top ten take under 2%. As for this clone: Its antigen is as yet unknown.

The chain carries TRBV27 and TRBJ2-2, with D unresolved. Specimen: memory CD4+ T cells sorted from blood. Described subset: CD45RA-negative fraction. The origin of this receptor is a woman between 25 and 40 years old in good health. The CDR3 is CASSLSMAAKTGELFF. CDR3 sequence (DNA): TGTGCCAGCAGTTTATCGATGGCAGCCAAGACCGGGGAGCTGTTTTTT.